This TCR beta chain stems from a study of cytomegalovirus exposure and HLA in healthy donors. General study findings and limits: Prior analysis indicated that the majority of TCR beta V segments exhibited productivity approximately 87% or approximately 30% of the time. TRBV6-2, TRBV6-3 and some other V segments were excluded as indistinguishable. Later on, an analysis showed TCR association rates differing by HLA locus, with DRB1 the most and HLA-C the fewest.

Primers included in the PCR were 60 Vbeta and 13 Jbeta primers. The table came from immunoSEQ multiplex PCR; TCRdb's copy has only in-frame clones and leaves some out. The sample holds roughly 150,000 clones, 78% seen once. Comments on this clone: Its target is not known.

CDR1 and CDR2 (germline): SGHNT, YENEEA. The CDR3 sequence is 11 residues long. V was cut by 3 bases and J by 6 bases, with 5 bases left in between. This chain connects TRBV11-3 to TRBJ2-5, with D uncertain. The material sequenced was PBMCs. The TCR sequence derives from a woman aged 40 to 49 in good health and CMV-seropositive. For the CDR3, the DNA is TGTGCCAGCAGCTTCTCCCAGACCCAGTACTTC. Translated: CASSFSQTQYF.